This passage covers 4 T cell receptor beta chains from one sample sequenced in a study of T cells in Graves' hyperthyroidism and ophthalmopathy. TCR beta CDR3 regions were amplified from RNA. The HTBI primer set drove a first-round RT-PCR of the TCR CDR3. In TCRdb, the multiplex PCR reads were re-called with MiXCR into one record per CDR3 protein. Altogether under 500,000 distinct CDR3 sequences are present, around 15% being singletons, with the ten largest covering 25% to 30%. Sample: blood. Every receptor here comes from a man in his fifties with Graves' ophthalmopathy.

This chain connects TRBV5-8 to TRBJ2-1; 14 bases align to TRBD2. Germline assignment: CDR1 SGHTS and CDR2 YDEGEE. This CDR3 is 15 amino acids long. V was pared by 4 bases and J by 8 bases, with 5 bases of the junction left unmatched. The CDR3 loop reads CASSRLAGGLDEQFF. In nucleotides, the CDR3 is TGTGCCAGCAGCCGACTAGCGGGGGGGCTGGATGAGCAGTTCTTC.

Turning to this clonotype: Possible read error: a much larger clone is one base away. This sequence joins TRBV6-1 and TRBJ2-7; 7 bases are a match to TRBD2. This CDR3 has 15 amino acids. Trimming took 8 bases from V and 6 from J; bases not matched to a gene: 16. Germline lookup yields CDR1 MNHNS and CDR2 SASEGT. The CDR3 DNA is TGTGCCAGCCGAAGGGCGGGAGTCGTTTCTGTCGAGCAGTACTTC. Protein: CASRRAGVVSVEQYF.

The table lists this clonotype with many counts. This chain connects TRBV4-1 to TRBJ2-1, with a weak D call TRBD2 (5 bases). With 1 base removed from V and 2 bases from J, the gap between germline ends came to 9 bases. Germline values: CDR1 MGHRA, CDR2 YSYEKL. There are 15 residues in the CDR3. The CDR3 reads CASSQGTVTYNEQFF. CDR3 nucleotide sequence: TGCGCCAGCAGCCAAGGGACTGTGACCTACAATGAGCAGTTCTTC.

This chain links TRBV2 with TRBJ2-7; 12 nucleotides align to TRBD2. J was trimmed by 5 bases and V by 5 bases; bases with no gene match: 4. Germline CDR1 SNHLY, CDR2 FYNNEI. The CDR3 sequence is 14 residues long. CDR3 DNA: TGTGCCAGCAGTCTAAGACTAGCGGGAGACGAGCAGTACTTC. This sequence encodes CASSLRLAGDEQYF.